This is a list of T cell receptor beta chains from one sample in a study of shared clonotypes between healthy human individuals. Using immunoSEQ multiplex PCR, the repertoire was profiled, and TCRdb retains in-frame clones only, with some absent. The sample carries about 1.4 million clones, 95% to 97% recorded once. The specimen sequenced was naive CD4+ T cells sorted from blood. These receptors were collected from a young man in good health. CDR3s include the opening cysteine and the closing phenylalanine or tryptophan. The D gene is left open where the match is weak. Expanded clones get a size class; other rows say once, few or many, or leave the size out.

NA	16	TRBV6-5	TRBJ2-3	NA	TGTGCCAGCAGTTACCGAGCGGCATCTAGCACAGATACGCAGTATTTT	CASSYRAASSTDTQYF
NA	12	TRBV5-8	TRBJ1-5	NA	TGTGCCAGCAGCTTCTCGAATCAGCCCCAGCATTTT	CASSFSNQPQHF
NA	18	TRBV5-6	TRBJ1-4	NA	TGTGCCAGCAGCTTGAAGAGGTGGACCGTTGCAACTAATGAAAAACTGTTTTTT	CASSLKRWTVATNEKLFF
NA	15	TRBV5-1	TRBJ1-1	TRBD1	TGCGCCAGCAGCCCTACCCCACAGGGGGAGGCTGAAGCTTTCTTT	CASSPTPQGEAEAFF
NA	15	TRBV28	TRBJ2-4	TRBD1	TGTGCCAGCAGTCCGTCAGGGGGAACCAAAAACATTCAGTACTTC	CASSPSGGTKNIQYF
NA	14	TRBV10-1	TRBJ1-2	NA	TGCGCCAGCAGTGAGGGGTTAGCCACTACTGGCTACACCTTC	CASSEGLATTGYTF
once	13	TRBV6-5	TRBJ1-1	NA	TGTGCCAGCAGCCCACCGGGGAACACTGAAGCTTTCTTT	CASSPPGNTEAFF
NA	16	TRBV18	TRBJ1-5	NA	TGTGCCAGCTCTGTTCTACCGGTCGGGGGGGGGCAGCCCCAGCATTTT	CASSVLPVGGGQPQHF
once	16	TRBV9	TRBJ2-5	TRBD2	TGTGCCAGCAGCCCCGGACCCGGGAGGCCCCAAGAGACCCAGTACTTC	CASSPGPGRPQETQYF
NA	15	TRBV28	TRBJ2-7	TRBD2	TGTGCCAGCAGCCAAGGACTAGCGGGAGCCTACGAGCAGTACTTC	CASSQGLAGAYEQYF
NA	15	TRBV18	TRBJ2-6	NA	TGTGCCAGCTCACCAGTGATCTCTGGGGCCAACGTCCTGACTTTC	CASSPVISGANVLTF
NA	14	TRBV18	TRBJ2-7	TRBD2	TGTGCCAGCTCCCAGGGACTAGCGGGTTACGAGCAGTACTTC	CASSQGLAGYEQYF
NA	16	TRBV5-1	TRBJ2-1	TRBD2	TGCGCCAGCAGGCTGACTAGCGGGCGGTCCTACAATGAGCAGTTCTTC	CASRLTSGRSYNEQFF
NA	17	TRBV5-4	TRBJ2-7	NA	TGTGCCAGCAGCTTGGTGGGGGGCGGGAGCCAGGGTGGGGAGCAGTACTTC	CASSLVGGGSQGGEQYF
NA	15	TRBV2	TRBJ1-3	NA	TGTGCCAGCAGTGAATCTGGGGTTCCTGGAAACACCATATATTTT	CASSESGVPGNTIYF
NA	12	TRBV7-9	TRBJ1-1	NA	TGTGCCAGCATAAAGGGTGACACTGAAGCTTTCTTT	CASIKGDTEAFF
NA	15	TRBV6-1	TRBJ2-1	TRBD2	TGTGCCAGCCAACGGGGACTAGCGGGGGCAAATGAGCAGTTCTTC	CASQRGLAGANEQFF
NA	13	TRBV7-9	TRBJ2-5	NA	TGTGCCACCGAAAGGGGGGAGAGGGAGACCCAGTACTTC	CATERGERETQYF
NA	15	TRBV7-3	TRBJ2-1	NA	TGTGCCAGCAGCTTAAATTCGAGGAAAGGGAATGAGCAGTTCTTC	CASSLNSRKGNEQFF
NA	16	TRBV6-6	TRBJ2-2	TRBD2	TGTGCCAGCAAAACGGGGCTAGCGGGGGGTACGGTGGAGCTGTTTTTT	CASKTGLAGGTVELFF
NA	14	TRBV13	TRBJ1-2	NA	TGTGCCAGCAGCCCCAGGGAATCCCTTCATGGCTACACCTTC	CASSPRESLHGYTF
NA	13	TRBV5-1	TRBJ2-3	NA	TGCGCCAGCACCAAAGACTGGTCAGATACGCAGTATTTT	CASTKDWSDTQYF
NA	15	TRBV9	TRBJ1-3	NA	TGTGCCAGCAGCGTCGAGGGAAGCTCTGGAAACACCATATATTTT	CASSVEGSSGNTIYF
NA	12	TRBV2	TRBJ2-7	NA	TGTGCCAGCAGTGAATTGTTCTACGAGCAGTACTTC	CASSELFYEQYF
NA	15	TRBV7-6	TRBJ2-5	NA	TGTGCCAGCAGCTTAGGGGGGAGAGGCCAAGAGACCCAGTACTTC	CASSLGGRGQETQYF
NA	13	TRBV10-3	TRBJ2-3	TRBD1	TGTGCCATCGGGACAGGCCTCGAAGATACGCAGTATTTT	CAIGTGLEDTQYF
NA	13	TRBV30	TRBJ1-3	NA	TGTGCCTGGAGTTCAACGTCTGGAAACACCATATATTTT	CAWSSTSGNTIYF
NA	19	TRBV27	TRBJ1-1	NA	TGTGCCAGCAGTCATTACGGGACCGGCCCCGGGGCGCTAGGGACTGAAGCTTTCTTT	CASSHYGTGPGALGTEAFF
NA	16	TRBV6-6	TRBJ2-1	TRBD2	TGTGCCAGCAGTTACCCCCTCACTAGCGGGAGCGAAGAGCAGTTCTTC	CASSYPLTSGSEEQFF
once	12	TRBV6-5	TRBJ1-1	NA	TGTGCCAGCAGTTACGTAGGCACTGAAGCTTTCTTT	CASSYVGTEAFF
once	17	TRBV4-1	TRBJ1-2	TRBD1	TGCGCCAGCAGCCAAGACGACCGGGACAGCCATAACTATGGCTACACCTTC	CASSQDDRDSHNYGYTF
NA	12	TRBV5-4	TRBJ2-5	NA	TGTGCCAGCAGCCCCCAGCAAGAGACCCAGTACTTC	CASSPQQETQYF
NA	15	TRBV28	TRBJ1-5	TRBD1	TGTGCCAGCAGTAGGGGGTCTACCAGGGGGGTTTCCCAGCATTTT	CASSRGSTRGVSQHF
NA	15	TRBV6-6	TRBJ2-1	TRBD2	TGTGCCAGCAGTTACGCTAGCGGGAGTTACAATGAGCAGTTCTTC	CASSYASGSYNEQFF
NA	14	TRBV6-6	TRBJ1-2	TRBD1	TGTGCCAGCACCCTACGGGCACAGGGGGCGCGACACACCTTC	CASTLRAQGARHTF
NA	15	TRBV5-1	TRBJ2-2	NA	TGCGCCAGCAGCTTGGCTGACGGTTTGACCGGGGAGCTGTTTTTT	CASSLADGLTGELFF
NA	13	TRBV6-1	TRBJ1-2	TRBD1	TGTGCCAGCAGTGTCGGGACAGATTCTGGCTACACCTTC	CASSVGTDSGYTF
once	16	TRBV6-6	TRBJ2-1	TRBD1	TGTGCCAGCAGTTACTCGGGGACAGTCTTTTACAATGAGCAGTTCTTC	CASSYSGTVFYNEQFF
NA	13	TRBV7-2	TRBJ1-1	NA	TGTGCCAGCAGCTTACAAGGCTCGTCGAAAGCTTTCTTT	CASSLQGSSKAFF
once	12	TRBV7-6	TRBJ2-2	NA	TGTGCCAGCAGCGGAAGGGACGGGGAGCTGTTTTTT	CASSGRDGELFF
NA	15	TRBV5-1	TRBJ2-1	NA	TGCGCCAGCAGCTTGGTCCAGGGGCCCTACAATGAGCAGTTCTTC	CASSLVQGPYNEQFF
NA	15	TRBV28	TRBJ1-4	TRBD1	TGTGCCAGCAGCCTAGGACAGGCGTCTAATGAAAAACTGTTTTTT	CASSLGQASNEKLFF
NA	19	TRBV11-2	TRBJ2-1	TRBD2	TGTGCCAGCAGCTCGGCAAATCTAGCGGGAGGGAGCTCCTACAATGAGCAGTTCTTC	CASSSANLAGGSSYNEQFF
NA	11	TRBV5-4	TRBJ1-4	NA	TGTGCCAGCAGCTACGACGGTGAACTGTTTTTT	CASSYDGELFF
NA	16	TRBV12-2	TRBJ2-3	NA	TGTGCAAGTCGCTCCGGGGTTGCGGGGAGAGCAGATACGCAGTATTTT	CASRSGVAGRADTQYF
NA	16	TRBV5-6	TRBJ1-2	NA	TGTGCCAGCAGCTTGGGATTTGACCGAGCTAACTATGGCTACACCTTC	CASSLGFDRANYGYTF
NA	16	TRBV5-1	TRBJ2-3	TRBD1	TGCGCCAGCAGCATGAACAGGGGGACAATTTCGGATACGCAGTATTTT	CASSMNRGTISDTQYF
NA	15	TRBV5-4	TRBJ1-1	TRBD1	TGTGCCAGCAGCGGGGCCACAGGGGAGGCCACTGAAGCTTTCTTT	CASSGATGEATEAFF
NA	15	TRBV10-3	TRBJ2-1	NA	TGTGCCATCGAGAAGGAGGGGGCAGGGTACAATGAGCAGTTCTTC	CAIEKEGAGYNEQFF
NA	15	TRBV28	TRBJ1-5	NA	TGTGCCAGCATCAAACTCAGAGGGGGAAATCAGCCCCAGCATTTT	CASIKLRGGNQPQHF
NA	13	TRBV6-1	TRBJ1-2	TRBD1	TGTGCCAGCAGCGCCAGGGGGCCTTATGGCTACACCTTC	CASSARGPYGYTF
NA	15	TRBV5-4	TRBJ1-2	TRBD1	TGTGCCAGCAGCCAGGGGGCTAAGGGGGTCTATGGCTACACCTTC	CASSQGAKGVYGYTF
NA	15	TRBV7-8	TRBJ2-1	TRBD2	TGTGCCAGCAGCTTACGCCGGACTAGCTACAATGAGCAGTTCTTC	CASSLRRTSYNEQFF